This T cell receptor (beta chain) is drawn from a study of PD-L1 blockade in urothelial cancer. V lost 5 bases, J lost 1 base, and 9 bases stayed unmatched. Germline CDR1 is SEHNR and CDR2 is FQNEAQ (reference sequence). The CDR3 has 17 amino acids. The time point here: peripheral blood 6 weeks after treatment start. Here immunoSEQ multiplex PCR was the method, and the copy in TCRdb shows in-frame clones only, minus some. The sample carries around 110,000 clones, around nine tenths recorded once. Material: PBMCs, obtained around atezolizumab (anti-PD-L1) treatment. This clonotype originated in a man between 60 and 75 years old with urothelial cancer. The rearrangement uses TRBV7-9 and TRBJ1-1, with 11 bases lining up with TRBD1. The CDR3 nucleotides are TGTGCCAGCAGCCAACTATGGGGACAGGGGGGGAACACTGAAGCTTTCTTT. Translated: CASSQLWGQGGNTEAFF.